This TCR beta chain was documented in a study of blood T cell repertoires in COVID-19. Study context: Samples taken during acute and convalescent COVID-19 were collected in the United States, Italy and Spain. Sources were T cells, B-cell-depleted T cells, or PBMCs; the material itself was cDNA or gDNA.

Trimming removed 6 bases at V and 0 bases at J, with 9 bases between. CDR3 length: 13 amino acids. The germline V gene encodes CDR1 SQVTM and CDR2 ANQGSEA. As processed by the authors: Cell counts per sample came from amplifying reference gene primers. The repertoire was sequenced with immunoSEQ multiplex PCR; TCRdb's copy has only in-frame clones and lacks some. For V, J and clone size, that table is used; D and trimming come from the DNA. The table records about 270,000 clones, 80% to 90% of them present only once. The chain couples TRBV29-1 to TRBJ1-5; TRBD1 might be the D (5 bases). The sequenced sample was peripheral blood. This TCR came from a woman between 50 and 59 years old who had recovered from COVID-19. The CDR3: CSVQENSNQPQHF. CDR3 nucleotides: TGCAGCGTACAGGAGAATAGCAATCAGCCCCAGCATTTT.